This passage covers 27 T cell receptor beta chains from one sample sequenced in a study of identical twins. TCRdb re-analysed the 5' RACE reads in MiXCR, keeping a single row per CDR3 protein. The sample has hundreds of thousands of distinct CDR3 sequences; around 12% are singletons. Another study also made use of these data, one on yellow fever vaccine responses in identical twins.

Sample: PBMCs. The receptors derive from a woman aged 18-30 years in good health.

This clonotype was detected ten times or more. The chain employs TRBV12-3 or TRBV12-4 and TRBJ2-5; possibly TRBD1 for D (6 bases). The CDR3 loop spans 14 amino acids. V dropped 4 bases and J dropped 1 base, with 10 bases sitting between them. CDR3 sequence: CASSSGAIQETQYF. CDR3 coding DNA: TGTGCCAGCAGTTCAGGGGCGATCCAAGAGACCCAGTACTTC.

This clonotype appeared a few times. The genes are TRBV5-4 and TRBJ2-2; D gene ambiguous. The CDR3 has 12 amino acids. Germline CDR1 and CDR2: SGHNT and YYREEE (reference sequence). The V gene lost 5 bases and the J gene lost 7 bases, with 9 bases spanning the gap. For the CDR3, the DNA is TGTGCCAGCAGTCGACCCCTCGGGGAGCTGTTTTTT. Its protein is CASSRPLGELFF.

The chain employs TRBV5-6 and TRBJ1-5; D gene uncertain. There are 14 residues in the CDR3. V was trimmed by 0 bases and J by 3 bases, leaving 7 bases between them. Germline-derived CDR1 and CDR2 are SGHDT and YYEEEE. In DNA, the CDR3 is TGTGCCAGCAGCTTGGCAGGACCCAATCAGCCCCAGCATTTT. Residues: CASSLAGPNQPQHF.

On this clonotype itself: One base away lies a much larger clone, so this may be a sequencing read error. This sequence joins TRBV5-1 and TRBJ2-2; D unclear. Germline V gene lookup returns CDR1 SGHRS and CDR2 YFSETQ. V was clipped by 7 bases and J by 0 bases, with 10 bases between them. CDR3 length equals 14 residues. The CDR3 region is CASCQFANTGELFF. CDR3 sequence (DNA): TGCGCCAGCTGCCAGTTCGCGAACACCGGGGAGCTGTTTTTT.

The chain joins TRBV15 to TRBJ2-1, with TRBD1 matching 10 bases. V was clipped by 4 bases and J by 6 bases; unmatched bases: 3. Germline-derived CDR1 and CDR2 are LNHNV and YYDKDF (reference sequence). This CDR3 spans 14 amino acids. In DNA, the CDR3 is TGTGCCACCAGCATAGGGGACAGGGGCAATGAGCAGTTCTTC. This sequence encodes CATSIGDRGNEQFF.

V is TRBV6-1 and J is TRBJ2-4; 7 bases align to TRBD1. Trimming at V came to 8 bases and at J to 6 bases, leaving 7 bases not matched to a gene. CDR1 MNHNS and CDR2 SASEGT come from the germline V gene. The CDR3 covers 13 residues. The CDR3 DNA follows: TGTGCCAGCCTAGACAGGGTGGCAAACATTCAGTACTTC. This sequence encodes CASLDRVANIQYF.

In its sample, this clonotype was seen a few times. The V call is TRBV29-1, the J call TRBJ1-5; 7 nucleotides align to TRBD1. V shed 5 bases, J shed 9 bases, and the junction held 13 bases outside the gene matches. Germline V gene lookup returns CDR1 SQVTM and CDR2 ANQGSEA. The CDR3 length is 14 residues. The CDR3 nucleotides are TGCAGCGTTATTTTTGGACAGGAAGACCGGCCCCAGCATTTT. Translated, it gives CSVIFGQEDRPQHF.

The chain joins TRBV12-3 or TRBV12-4 to TRBJ2-2; 9 bases map to TRBD2. The V segment lost 6 bases and the J segment 6 bases; nucleotides outside the gene matches: 5. The CDR3 contains 14 residues. This chain's CDR3 is CASRPPSGAGELFF. The CDR3, as DNA: TGTGCCAGCAGACCCCCTAGCGGGGCCGGGGAGCTGTTTTTT.

The CDR3 protein is CASSLEGVGSYEQYV. DNA for the CDR3: TGTGCCAGCAGCTTAGAGGGGGTCGGCTCCTACGAGCAGTACGTC. The chain joins TRBV7-9 to TRBJ2-7; D may be TRBD1 (6 bases). Germline-derived CDR1 and CDR2 are SEHNR and FQNEAQ (reference sequence). CDR3 size: 15 residues. The V end lost 1 base, the J end lost 0 bases, and 10 bases lay between the germline ends.

There are many counts of this clonotype. The rearrangement links TRBV5-1 to TRBJ2-3; TRBD2 matches 10 bases. V was pared by 4 bases and J by 3 bases, with 14 bases of the junction left unmatched. The CDR3 loop spans 18 amino acids. Germline CDR1 SGHRS, CDR2 YFSETQ. The CDR3 bases are TGCGCCAGCAGCGACAGCCGGGCTAGCGGGGGTTGGACAGATACGCAGTATTTT. This codes for CASSDSRASGGWTDTQYF.

The CDR3, as DNA: TGTGCCAGCAGTTCGGTCCTGACTGGCCCAAGCTCCTACAATGAGCAGTTCTTC. This translates into CASSSVLTGPSSYNEQFF. J is TRBJ2-1 and V is TRBV6-2 or TRBV6-3, with D unresolved. Germline loops: CDR1 MNHEY, CDR2 SVGEGT. V dropped 4 bases and J dropped 0 bases, with 19 bases sitting between them. The CDR3 has 18 amino acids.

At least ten counts were recorded for this clonotype. The rearrangement uses TRBV3-1 and TRBJ1-2; 7 positions agree with TRBD1. The V segment lost 1 base and the J segment 8 bases; nucleotides outside the gene matches: 7. CDR1 is LGHDT and CDR2 is YNNKEL in the germline V gene (reference sequence). The CDR3 is 14 amino acids. The CDR3 sequence is CASSQANRGGGYTF. CDR3 coding DNA: TGTGCCAGCAGCCAAGCGAACAGGGGTGGGGGCTACACCTTC.

V gene TRBV10-3 combines with J gene TRBJ2-1, with D tentatively TRBD2 (7 bases). This CDR3 comprises 17 residues. V lost 2 bases to trimming and J lost 5 bases, with 19 bases between them. Germline CDR1 ENHRY, CDR2 SYGVKD. CDR3 sequence (DNA): TGTGCCATCAGTGAGAGGGGGGGGAAAATTTCGAACAATGAGCAGTTCTTC. Amino acid sequence: CAISERGGKISNNEQFF.

This clonotype was recorded a few times. The V gene is TRBV20-1, the J gene TRBJ2-7; D remains unclear. Deletions cut 3 bases from V and 2 bases from J, with 14 bases between. CDR1 DFQATT and CDR2 SNEGSKA come from the germline V gene (reference sequence). The CDR3 consists of 14 residues. The CDR3, as DNA: TGCAGTGCTAGTGCCCTAACGAAAGCCTACGAGCAGTACGTC. Translation gives CSASALTKAYEQYV.

This clonotype was counted between two and nine times. The V and J genes are TRBV10-3 and TRBJ2-7; D remains unclear. Germline V CDR1 and CDR2: ENHRY, SYGVKD. Trimming removed 1 base from V and 5 bases from J, with 12 bases in between. This CDR3 has 14 residues. The CDR3 DNA reads TGTGCCATCAGTGAGTTAGGGCCCGGCGACGAGCAGTACGTC. It translates to CAISELGPGDEQYV.

The J gene is TRBJ2-4, the V gene TRBV11-3, with 8 bases fitting TRBD1. Germline V gives CDR1 SGHNT, CDR2 YENEEA. This CDR3 spans 13 amino acids. Unmatched junction bases numbered 8, after V lost 7 bases and J lost 9 bases. The CDR3 DNA sequence: TGTGCCAGCAACGGACAGGGTGCGCGCATTCAGTACTTC. Its protein product is CASNGQGARIQYF.

The sample holds many counts of this clonotype. The V and J genes are TRBV7-9 and TRBJ1-1, with D unresolved. Germline V gives CDR1 SEHNR, CDR2 FQNEAQ (reference sequence). The CDR3 consists of 12 residues. V lost 8 bases, J lost 1 base, and 8 bases lay in between. CDR3 nucleotide sequence: TGTGCCAGCGAGGAAGGGAACACTGAAGCTTTCTTT. It specifies CASEEGNTEAFF.

This clonotype appeared once. The CDR3 nucleotides read TGTGCCAGCAGGGCCGGGGGCGGGAACCTGTGGGCTTTCTTT. It is translated as CASRAGGGNLWAFF. The genes are TRBV6-1 and TRBJ1-1; D may be TRBD1 (6 bases). This CDR3 region has 14 residues. V was pared by 6 bases and J by 11 bases, with 22 bases between. CDR1 MNHNS and CDR2 SASEGT come from the germline V gene.

The chain joins TRBV27 to TRBJ2-3; D perhaps matches TRBD1 (5 bases). This CDR3 comprises 15 residues. CDR1 is MNHEY, CDR2 SMNVEV, per germline (reference sequence). Trimming stripped 0 bases from V and 1 base from J, with 8 bases between. CDR3 nucleotide sequence: TGTGCCAGCAGTTTATCGTTAGGGGGCACAGATACGCAGTATTTT. Amino acid sequence: CASSLSLGGTDTQYF.

The chain is built from TRBV18 and TRBJ2-7; D is undetermined. This CDR3 comprises 12 residues. With 5 bases removed from V and 6 bases from J, the gap between germline ends came to 11 bases. Germline V lookup: CDR1 KGHSH, CDR2 LQKENI. The DNA for the CDR3 is TGTGCCAGCTCATCGGACGCACCCGAGCAGTACTTC. It specifies CASSSDAPEQYF.

This clonotype occurred many times. This chain links TRBV10-3 with TRBJ2-1; TRBD2 matches 7 bases. This CDR3 is built from 16 residues. Unmatched junction bases numbered 8, after V lost 2 bases and J lost 4 bases. Per germline, CDR1 ENHRY and CDR2 SYGVKD. In DNA, the CDR3 is TGTGCCATCAGTGAGATTAGCGGGCTCGTTTACAATGAGCAGTTCTTC. It encodes CAISEISGLVYNEQFF.

This clonotype was found a few times. V usage is TRBV6-1 and J usage is TRBJ1-4, with 7 nucleotides matching TRBD1. This CDR3 region has 17 residues. Germline V gene sequence: CDR1 MNHNS, CDR2 SASEGT. Trimming removed 3 bases from V and 3 bases from J; junction bases left unmatched: 10. The CDR3 loop reads CASSDGGRGFANEKLFF. The CDR3 DNA follows: TGTGCCAGCAGTGATGGAGGCAGGGGGTTTGCTAATGAAAAACTGTTTTTT.

The sample holds a few counts of this clonotype. The chain employs TRBV5-1 and TRBJ2-6, with TRBD2 matching over 10 bases. The CDR3 contains 21 residues. Germline loops: CDR1 SGHRS, CDR2 YFSETQ. J gave up 0 bases and V 3 bases, and 15 bases lay outside the gene matches. The CDR3 region is CASSSDAWGLAKYSGANVLTF. The DNA of the CDR3 is TGCGCCAGCAGCTCGGACGCGTGGGGACTAGCGAAATACTCTGGGGCCAACGTCCTGACTTTC.

This clonotype has a count of ten or more. This sequence joins TRBV28 and TRBJ2-1; 13 positions agree with TRBD2. The germline V gene encodes CDR1 MDHEN and CDR2 SYDVKM. V lost 5 bases to trimming and J lost 9 bases; unmatched junction nucleotides: 7. CDR3 length: 15 amino acids. The CDR3, as DNA: TGTGCCAGCAGTCCCAGACTAGCGGGAGGCGGTGAGCAGTTCTTC. This codes for CASSPRLAGGGEQFF. The variable domain in full, with the rest retrieved from reference TRBV28 and TRBJ2-1, is DVKVTQSSRYLVKRTGEKVFLECVQDMDHENMFWYRQDPGLGLRLIYFSYDVKMKEKGDIPEGYSVSREKKERFSLILESASTNQTSMYLCASSPRLAGGGEQFFGPGTRLTVL.

The chain recombines TRBV5-1 with TRBJ2-2; 7 bases fit TRBD1. CDR3 length equals 18 residues. V shed 4 bases, J shed 7 bases, and the junction held 19 bases outside the gene matches. CDR1 is SGHRS, CDR2 YFSETQ, per germline. The DNA for the CDR3 is TGCGCCAGCAGCAAAGACAGGGTTTCGATGACGAGCGGCGGGGAGCTGTTTTTT. This encodes CASSKDRVSMTSGGELFF.

V is TRBV7-9 and J is TRBJ1-1; 8 bases fit TRBD1. CDR1 SEHNR and CDR2 FQNEAQ come from the germline V gene (reference sequence). The V segment lost 1 base and the J segment 5 bases; nucleotides outside the gene matches: 3. This CDR3 contains 14 residues. The CDR3 DNA reads TGTGCCAGCAGCTTAGGGACAGGGCAAACTGAAGCTTTCTTT. It yields the protein CASSLGTGQTEAFF. The full variable domain, with the rest looked up from reference TRBV7-9 and TRBJ1-1, is DTGVSQNPRHKITKRGQNVTFRCDPISEHNRLYWYRQTLGQGPEFLTYFQNEAQLEKSRLLSDRFSAERPKGSFSTLEIQRTEQGDSAMYLCASSLGTGQTEAFFGQGTRLTVV.

This chain connects TRBV20-1 to TRBJ2-3; 8 nucleotides line up with TRBD2. The CDR3 spans 15 residues. Germline trimming cut 5 bases from V and 3 bases from J; bases unmatched to any gene: 10. Germline lookup yields CDR1 DFQATT and CDR2 SNEGSKA (reference sequence). Written as DNA, the CDR3 is TGCAGTGCTGGGCCCCTTGCGGGGGGAACAGATACGCAGTATTTT. It yields the protein CSAGPLAGGTDTQYF.